This TCR beta chain was obtained from a study of T cell responses to AZD1222 COVID-19 vaccine. Study-wide results and caveats: At study baseline, merely more than 5 AZD1222 recipients were seropositive.

Sequenced by immunoSEQ multiplex PCR; TCRdb stores in-frame clones only, minus some. The sample has around 100,000 clones, around 87% seen once. Germline V gene lookup returns CDR1 SEHNR and CDR2 FQNEAQ (reference sequence). Trimming took 6 bases from V and 1 from J, leaving 7 bases between them. The CDR3 has 14 residues. Of note for this clone: Antigen unknown.

Source: peripheral blood, taken on day 0 of AZD1222 vaccination. The sequence came from an adult in good health. The V call is TRBV7-9, the J call TRBJ2-6; D unresolved. The CDR3 DNA reads TGTGCCAGCAGTGTGAGGTCTGGGGCCAACGTCCTGACTTTC. Its translation: CASSVRSGANVLTF.